The 21 T cell receptor beta chains below all came from one sample that was sequenced in a study of OX40 agonist ivuxolimab in advanced cancers. Using immunoSEQ multiplex PCR, the repertoire was profiled, and TCRdb retains in-frame clones only, with some absent. The sample consists of about 64,000 clones, about 80% of them appearing once. The starting material was CD4+ or CD8+ T cells sorted from blood, obtained in a trial of the OX40 agonist ivuxolimab. Receptors were obtained from an adult with an advanced solid tumor such as melanoma, head and neck, liver or kidney cancer.

This clone was observed a single time. The rearrangement joins TRBV7-2 to TRBJ1-6; D is unclear. Deletions cut 1 base from V and 5 bases from J, with 6 bases between. The CDR3 consists of 14 residues. Germline lookup yields CDR1 SGHTA and CDR2 FQGNSA. CDR3 coding DNA: TGTGCCAGCAGCTTAGACGGAAATAATTCACCCCTCCACTTT. Its translation: CASSLDGNNSPLHF.

The V call is TRBV4-2, the J call TRBJ2-4; the D call may be TRBD1 or TRBD2 (5 bases each). The CDR3 runs 18 residues. Germline values: CDR1 LGHNA, CDR2 YNFKEQ. V lost 3 bases and J 0 bases, leaving 18 bases between the germline ends. CDR3 DNA: TGTGCCAGCAGCCACCCCAACGGGGCTAACCTAGCCAAAAACATTCAGTACTTC. It codes for CASSHPNGANLAKNIQYF.

This chain links TRBV9 with TRBJ2-7, with D perhaps assigned TRBD1 or TRBD2 (5 bases each). Germline CDR1 and CDR2: SGDLS and YYNGEE. This CDR3 comprises 13 residues. V shed 0 bases and J shed 5 bases, with 9 bases lying between them. The CDR3 DNA follows: TGTGCCAGCAGCGTAGTAGGGACGGACGAGCAGTACTTC. Translating it yields CASSVVGTDEQYF.

The chain employs TRBV27 and TRBJ1-5, with D possibly TRBD1 on 5 matching bases. V lost 4 bases to trimming and J lost 4 bases, with 14 bases between them. CDR3 size: 15 residues. The germline V gene has CDR1 MNHEY and CDR2 SMNVEV (reference sequence). The CDR3 region has the DNA TGTGCCAGCAGTTACCGCGGGGGGAAAAATCAGCCCCAGCATTTT. Residues: CASSYRGGKNQPQHF.

The V call is TRBV7-9, the J call TRBJ2-7, with D perhaps given as TRBD1 or TRBD2 (5 bases each). CDR1 is SEHNR, CDR2 FQNEAQ, per germline (reference sequence). The V end was cut by 5 bases, the J end by 2 bases, with 16 bases between. The CDR3 is 15 amino acids. CDR3 sequence: CASSRDRVGPYEQYF. CDR3 DNA sequence: TGTGCCAGCAGCAGGGACCGTGTGGGCCCCTACGAGCAGTACTTC.

This clone was recorded a few times. This chain uses TRBV10-2 with TRBJ2-5; 11 bases are shared with TRBD2. This CDR3 comprises 16 residues. Germline CDR1 reads WSHSY; CDR2 reads SAAADI. V was clipped by 9 bases and J by 3 bases; unmatched bases: 12. CDR3 DNA sequence: TGCGCCAGTGGGGGGTCTAGCGGGAGGTGGAAAGAGACCCAGTACTTC. Its protein product is CASGGSSGRWKETQYF.

The rearrangement joins TRBV10-2 to TRBJ1-1, with D possibly being TRBD1 (6 bases). CDR3 size: 15 residues. The germline V and J ends were trimmed by 2 bases and 1 base, with 11 bases remaining between them. Germline loops: CDR1 WSHSY, CDR2 SAAADI. The CDR3 here is CASSEGTWWNTEAFF. The CDR3 DNA follows: TGCGCCAGCAGTGAGGGGACATGGTGGAACACTGAAGCTTTCTTT.

The gene calls are TRBV7-9 and TRBJ2-7, with D perhaps TRBD2 (6 bases). This CDR3 contains 14 residues. Germline assignment: CDR1 SEHNR and CDR2 FQNEAQ (reference sequence). V lost 5 bases and J lost 6, with 17 bases in between. The CDR3 spells CASSGTSAGGEQYF. The CDR3 DNA reads TGTGCCAGCAGCGGAACTAGTGCCGGGGGCGAGCAGTACTTC. Supplemented by reference TRBV7-9 and TRBJ2-7, the full variable domain reads DTGVSQNPRHKITKRGQNVTFRCDPISEHNRLYWYRQTLGQGPEFLTYFQNEAQLEKSRLLSDRFSAERPKGSFSTLEIQRTEQGDSAMYLCASSGTSAGGEQYFGPGTRLTVT.

The sample holds one count of this clone. The chain has TRBV11-2 and TRBJ1-5; weak D call: TRBD1 (5 bases). Germline CDR1 reads SGHAT; CDR2 reads FQNNGV. CDR3 length: 17 amino acids. V lost 5 bases and J lost 2, with 19 bases in between. The CDR3 coding sequence is TGTGCCAGCAGCCTCACTTGGGACCTTGCGGGCAATCAGCCCCAGCATTTT. Protein: CASSLTWDLAGNQPQHF.

This clone was found a few times. The chain employs TRBV18 and TRBJ2-5; D is perhaps TRBD1 (6 bases). The CDR3 length is 14 residues. From germline, CDR1 is KGHSH and CDR2 LQKENI. Trimming took 3 bases from V and 2 from J, leaving 10 bases between them. CDR3 loop: CASSPVDRQETQYF. CDR3 nucleotide sequence: TGTGCCAGCTCACCCGTTGACAGGCAAGAGACCCAGTACTTC.

The chain uses TRBV18 and TRBJ1-4; D not resolved. This CDR3 is 14 amino acids long. CDR1 KGHSH and CDR2 LQKENI come from the germline V gene. V gave up 5 bases and J gave up 0 bases, with 7 bases separating them. This chain's CDR3 is CASSKGATNEKLFF. The CDR3 nucleotides read TGTGCCAGCTCAAAGGGTGCAACTAATGAAAAACTGTTTTTT.

This clone was seen more than once but under ten times. The chain couples TRBV7-3 to TRBJ2-7; D possibly corresponds to TRBD2 (6 bases). CDR3 length: 16 residues. CDR1 and CDR2 (germline): SGHTA, FQGTGA. V was pared by 1 base and J by 5 bases, with 18 bases between. The CDR3 sequence: CASSLNRAGSLNEQYF. DNA of the CDR3: TGTGCCAGCAGCTTAAACCGGGCCGGGAGTCTCAACGAGCAGTACTTC.

This chain links TRBV7-6 with TRBJ1-1; D is unresolved. Germline-derived CDR1 and CDR2 are SGHVS and FNYEAQ. With 5 bases removed from V and 4 bases from J, the gap between germline ends came to 14 bases. The CDR3 runs 14 residues. Here the CDR3 reads CASSKDDGGTEAFF. CDR3 in DNA: TGTGCCAGCAGCAAGGATGACGGAGGCACTGAAGCTTTCTTT.

The chain has TRBV27 and TRBJ1-1, with 7 bases identical to TRBD1. After removal of 7 bases from V and 7 bases from J, the junction contained 18 bases not matched to a gene. This CDR3 comprises 16 residues. The V gene's germline CDR1 is MNHEY and CDR2 SMNVEV (reference sequence). Here the CDR3 reads CASTSTGDRVDGEAFF. The CDR3 nucleotides are TGTGCCAGCACGTCCACAGGGGACCGGGTGGATGGTGAAGCTTTCTTT.

This clone was counted between two and nine times. CDR3 in DNA: TGCGCCACCCTACCCGGGAGTTTGTGGGAAAAACTGTTTTTT. Translating gives CATLPGSLWEKLFF. The genes are TRBV10-1 and TRBJ1-4; D is uncertain. Germline CDR1 WNHNN, CDR2 SYGVQD (reference sequence). This CDR3 is built from 14 residues. The V and J ends lost 10 bases and 8 bases respectively, with 20 bases between them.

There are a few counts of this clone. This chain joins TRBV14 and TRBJ2-1, with 8 bases identical to TRBD2. With V trimmed by 2 bases and J by 4 bases, 4 bases remained unmatched. The CDR3 has 15 amino acids. Germline V gene lookup returns CDR1 SGHDN and CDR2 FVKESK. CDR3 DNA sequence: TGTGCCAGCAGCCAATTGGCTAGCGGGTACAATGAGCAGTTCTTC. Protein: CASSQLASGYNEQFF.

The J gene is TRBJ2-1, the V gene TRBV14, with TRBD2 as a possible D gene (6 bases). The CDR3 has 15 residues. From germline, CDR1 is SGHDN and CDR2 FVKESK. V lost 5 bases, J lost 4 bases, and 15 bases lay in between. The CDR3 coding sequence is TGTGCCAGCAGCGAGGGACTTCCAGCGTACAATGAGCAGTTCTTC. Translated, it gives CASSEGLPAYNEQFF.

This CDR3 is CASSQGAFTEAFF. The DNA of the CDR3 is TGTGCCAGTAGTCAGGGGGCATTCACTGAAGCTTTCTTT. V usage is TRBV19 and J usage is TRBJ1-1; 8 bases are a match to TRBD1. Germline-derived CDR1 and CDR2 are LNHDA and SQIVND (reference sequence). The junction had 3 bases not matched to a gene; V was cut back by 5 bases and J by 4 bases. The CDR3 has 13 residues. The complete variable domain, with remaining parts taken from reference TRBV19 and TRBJ1-1, reads DGGITQSPKYLFRKEGQNVTLSCEQNLNHDAMYWYRQDPGQGLRLIYYSQIVNDFQKGDIAEGYSVSREKKESFPLTVTSAQKNPTAFYLCASSQGAFTEAFFGQGTRLTVV.

The CDR3 here is CASSVEDTDTQYF. The DNA for the CDR3 is TGTGCCAGCAGCGTAGAGGACACAGATACGCAGTATTTT. The chain has TRBV9 and TRBJ2-3; D is ambiguous. The CDR3 extends over 13 amino acids. The V end lost 0 bases, the J end lost 2 bases, and 4 bases lay between the germline ends. Per the germline V gene, CDR1 is SGDLS and CDR2 is YYNGEE.

This chain connects TRBV5-1 to TRBJ1-2; perhaps TRBD1 as D (5 bases). The CDR3 totals 14 residues. Germline V lookup: CDR1 SGHRS, CDR2 YFSETQ. V was clipped by 0 bases and J by 4 bases, with 10 bases between them. The CDR3 reads CASSLDTGPYGYTF. The DNA of the CDR3 is TGCGCCAGCAGCTTGGATACGGGGCCCTATGGCTACACCTTC.

The rearrangement links TRBV10-1 to TRBJ2-5, with 11 bases that match TRBD2. Germline CDR1 reads WNHNN; CDR2 reads SYGVQD (reference sequence). Trimming cost V 5 bases and J 5 bases; bases outside gene matches: 1. The CDR3 runs 13 residues. The CDR3 loop is CASSPSGRETQYF. CDR3 sequence (DNA): TGCGCCAGCAGTCCTAGCGGGAGGGAGACCCAGTACTTC.